The clone carrying this TCR beta chain was counted a few times. What it recognizes is unknown. Treatment of any kind had been given to no patient before thyroid surgery. These data come from a study of metastatic and nonmetastatic thyroid tumors. At the level of the study: Across peripheral blood and tumor or nodule tissue samples taken from malignant and benign thyroid patients, the repertoires were compared with one another. Overall study results and limits: Malignant thyroid tumors reportedly exceeded benign nodules significantly in TCR beta diversity, with the difference appearing in blood and tumor.

Under the authors' procedure: The study's classifier, a distant-metastasis tool for papillary thyroid cancer, was built using CDR3 differences across clinicopathological groups. TCRdb re-called the PCR reads with MiXCR. These V and J calls derive from TCRdb rather than the authors' analysis. This table has 30,000 to 35,000 clones, about 29% appearing once. V lost 1 base and J 4 bases, leaving 13 bases between the germline ends. Germline V gives CDR1 LGHNT, CDR2 FRNRAP. CDR3 length equals 15 residues. Sequences were obtained from blood. The gene calls are TRBV12-5 and TRBJ1-1; D is undetermined. This receptor was identified in a female donor with papillary thyroid cancer or a benign thyroid nodule (not recorded which). Some clones in this sample may be carry-over from other donors' samples. The CDR3 DNA is TGTGCTAGTGGTTTGGAGCCCAGGTCAGGCACTGAAGCTTTCTTT. It encodes CASGLEPRSGTEAFF. Drawing the rest from reference TRBV12-5 and TRBJ1-1, the complete variable domain is DARVTQTPRHKVTEMGQEVTMRCQPILGHNTVFWYRQTMMQGLELLAYFRNRAPLDDSGMPKDRFSAEMPDATLATLKIQPSEPRDSAVYFCASGLEPRSGTEAFFGQGTRLTVV.